The rows below give T cell receptor beta chains drawn from one sample of a study of cytomegalovirus exposure and HLA in healthy donors. Clones were read by immunoSEQ multiplex PCR, and TCRdb kept only the in-frame ones, dropping some. Here the sample spans under 200,000 clones, around 74% being singletons. The sample was PBMCs. All receptors come from a female donor in good health and CMV-seronegative. CDR3s include the opening cysteine and the closing phenylalanine or tryptophan. Fields, in order: clone size, V gene, J gene, D gene, CDR3 protein, CDR3 DNA. A D gene is named only where the DNA matches it firmly. Clone sizes are given selectively: once, few, many, or a class where the clone is expanded.

abundance: .
v_gene: TRBV27
j_gene: TRBJ2-7
d_gene: TRBD1
CDR3aa: CASSSRGQPYEQYF
CDR3nt: TGTGCCAGCAGTTCCAGGGGACAGCCCTACGAGCAGTACTTC

abundance: few
v_gene: TRBV4-3
j_gene: TRBJ1-6
d_gene: TRBD1
CDR3aa: CASSLQSGQIYSPLHF
CDR3nt: TGCGCCAGCAGCCTCCAGTCGGGACAGATTTATTCACCCCTCCACTTT

abundance: .
v_gene: TRBV5-4
j_gene: TRBJ2-7
d_gene: .
CDR3aa: CASSPAPGDSYEQYF
CDR3nt: TGTGCCAGCAGCCCCGCCCCGGGGGACTCCTACGAGCAGTACTTC

abundance: .
v_gene: TRBV21-1
j_gene: TRBJ1-6
d_gene: .
CDR3aa: CASSKDPGQGNSPLHF
CDR3nt: TGTGCCAGCAGCAAAGACCCAGGGCAGGGGAATTCACCCCTCCACTTT

abundance: .
v_gene: TRBV9
j_gene: TRBJ2-7
d_gene: .
CDR3aa: CASSRGGAVGEQYF
CDR3nt: TGTGCCAGCAGCAGGGGGGGGGCGGTAGGCGAGCAGTACTTC

abundance: .
v_gene: TRBV5-6
j_gene: TRBJ2-7
d_gene: TRBD1
CDR3aa: CASSLGPSGTGTYEQYF
CDR3nt: TGTGCCAGCAGCTTGGGGCCGTCAGGGACAGGGACCTACGAGCAGTACTTC

abundance: .
v_gene: TRBV28
j_gene: TRBJ1-2
d_gene: .
CDR3aa: CASSFSLNYGYTF
CDR3nt: TGTGCCAGCAGTTTCTCCTTGAACTATGGCTACACCTTC

abundance: .
v_gene: TRBV29-1
j_gene: TRBJ1-3
d_gene: .
CDR3aa: CSVREVSSGNTIYF
CDR3nt: TGCAGCGTCCGGGAGGTTAGCTCTGGAAACACCATATATTTT

abundance: .
v_gene: TRBV4-2
j_gene: TRBJ2-7
d_gene: .
CDR3aa: CASSQGGQQYEQYF
CDR3nt: TGTGCCAGCAGCCAAGGTGGACAGCAATACGAGCAGTACTTC

abundance: .
v_gene: TRBV11-2
j_gene: TRBJ2-5
d_gene: .
CDR3aa: CASSPSRGLTQETQYF
CDR3nt: TGTGCCAGCAGCCCTTCTCGGGGTTTGACCCAAGAGACCCAGTACTTC

abundance: .
v_gene: TRBV11-2
j_gene: TRBJ2-7
d_gene: TRBD2
CDR3aa: CASSVSGVYEQYF
CDR3nt: TGTGCCAGCAGCGTTAGCGGGGTGTACGAGCAGTACTTC

abundance: .
v_gene: TRBV6-1
j_gene: TRBJ2-6
d_gene: .
CDR3aa: CASSGEDSSSGANVLTF
CDR3nt: TGTGCCAGCAGTGGAGAGGACAGTAGCTCTGGGGCCAACGTCCTGACTTTC

abundance: .
v_gene: TRBV9
j_gene: TRBJ2-1
d_gene: TRBD1
CDR3aa: CASSGGDRGLDEQFF
CDR3nt: TGTGCCAGCAGCGGCGGGGACAGGGGGCTGGATGAGCAGTTCTTC

abundance: few
v_gene: TRBV14
j_gene: TRBJ2-4
d_gene: TRBD1
CDR3aa: CASSHVTGGAKNIQYF
CDR3nt: TGTGCCAGCAGCCATGTTACAGGGGGCGCCAAAAACATTCAGTACTTC

abundance: .
v_gene: TRBV28
j_gene: TRBJ1-5
d_gene: TRBD1
CDR3aa: CASRPGQGYNQPQHF
CDR3nt: TGTGCCAGCAGACCGGGACAGGGCTACAATCAGCCCCAGCATTTT

abundance: .
v_gene: TRBV6-4
j_gene: TRBJ2-4
d_gene: TRBD1
CDR3aa: CASSDNAARGAKNIQYF
CDR3nt: TGTGCCAGCAGTGACAACGCTGCCAGGGGGGCCAAAAACATTCAGTACTTC

abundance: .
v_gene: TRBV29-1
j_gene: TRBJ2-7
d_gene: TRBD1
CDR3aa: CSVVGDRGLYEQYF
CDR3nt: TGCAGCGTTGTAGGGGACAGGGGTCTGTACGAGCAGTACTTC

abundance: .
v_gene: TRBV30
j_gene: TRBJ2-5
d_gene: TRBD1
CDR3aa: CAWSVYTGGMFANQETQYF
CDR3nt: TGTGCCTGGAGTGTATATACAGGGGGCATGTTCGCCAACCAAGAGACCCAGTACTTC

abundance: .
v_gene: TRBV11-2
j_gene: TRBJ2-7
d_gene: TRBD2
CDR3aa: CASSPIAGAGEQYF
CDR3nt: TGTGCCAGCAGCCCTATAGCGGGAGCCGGCGAGCAGTACTTC

abundance: .
v_gene: TRBV4-1
j_gene: TRBJ1-2
d_gene: .
CDR3aa: CASSQDVRGNYGYTF
CDR3nt: TGCGCCAGCAGCCAAGATGTCAGGGGTAACTATGGCTACACCTTC

abundance: .
v_gene: TRBV6-7
j_gene: TRBJ2-5
d_gene: .
CDR3aa: CASRNQETQYF
CDR3nt: TGTGCCAGCAGGAATCAGGAGACCCAGTACTTC

abundance: .
v_gene: TRBV6-1
j_gene: TRBJ2-1
d_gene: .
CDR3aa: CASSEGTYSYNEQFF
CDR3nt: TGTGCCAGCAGTGAGGGGACTTACTCCTACAATGAGCAGTTCTTC

abundance: .
v_gene: TRBV4-3
j_gene: TRBJ2-3
d_gene: .
CDR3aa: CASSQEGREPADTQYF
CDR3nt: TGCGCCAGCAGCCAAGAGGGCAGGGAACCCGCAGATACGCAGTATTTT

abundance: once
v_gene: TRBV6-1
j_gene: TRBJ1-4
d_gene: .
CDR3aa: CASSSRTKNEKLFF
CDR3nt: TGTGCCAGCAGTTCTCGGACAAAGAATGAAAAACTGTTTTTT

abundance: .
v_gene: TRBV10-3
j_gene: TRBJ2-7
d_gene: .
CDR3aa: CAISEEEGRLYEQYF
CDR3nt: TGTGCCATCAGTGAGGAGGAGGGCAGGCTCTACGAGCAGTACTTC

abundance: .
v_gene: TRBV15
j_gene: TRBJ2-5
d_gene: .
CDR3aa: CATSRGGQGETQYF
CDR3nt: TGTGCCACCAGCAGAGGGGGGCAGGGAGAGACCCAGTACTTC

abundance: .
v_gene: TRBV29-1
j_gene: TRBJ1-2
d_gene: TRBD1
CDR3aa: CSAGTGASVTINYGYTF
CDR3nt: TGCAGCGCCGGGACAGGAGCCTCAGTCACCATAAACTATGGCTACACCTTC

abundance: few
v_gene: TRBV4-2
j_gene: TRBJ1-3
d_gene: .
CDR3aa: CASSQDGEGISGNTIYF
CDR3nt: TGTGCCAGCAGCCAAGATGGGGAGGGGATCTCTGGAAACACCATATATTTT

abundance: few
v_gene: TRBV4-1
j_gene: TRBJ2-6
d_gene: .
CDR3aa: CASSQVAGVIGANVLTF
CDR3nt: TGCGCCAGCAGCCAAGTGGCAGGGGTGATTGGGGCCAACGTCCTGACTTTC

abundance: .
v_gene: TRBV5-8
j_gene: TRBJ2-1
d_gene: .
CDR3aa: CASSLGGSSYNEQFF
CDR3nt: TGTGCCAGCAGCTTAGGAGGGAGTTCCTACAATGAGCAGTTCTTC

abundance: .
v_gene: TRBV14
j_gene: TRBJ2-1
d_gene: TRBD2
CDR3aa: CASSPGLAEYNEQFF
CDR3nt: TGTGCCAGCAGCCCCGGGCTAGCGGAGTACAATGAGCAGTTCTTC

abundance: .
v_gene: TRBV6-1
j_gene: TRBJ1-1
d_gene: TRBD1
CDR3aa: CASSAYRDRASEAFF
CDR3nt: TGTGCCAGCAGTGCTTACCGGGACAGGGCTTCTGAAGCTTTCTTT

abundance: .
v_gene: TRBV5-1
j_gene: TRBJ2-5
d_gene: TRBD2
CDR3aa: CASSAGRAWQETQYF
CDR3nt: TGCGCCAGCAGTGCTGGGAGGGCATGGCAAGAGACCCAGTACTTC

abundance: .
v_gene: TRBV5-4
j_gene: TRBJ2-5
d_gene: .
CDR3aa: CASSSFGGTTQETQYF
CDR3nt: TGTGCCAGCAGCTCCTTTGGGGGCACCACCCAAGAGACCCAGTACTTC

abundance: .
v_gene: TRBV10-1
j_gene: TRBJ1-1
d_gene: .
CDR3aa: CASSDAGRPNTEAFF
CDR3nt: TGCGCCAGCAGTGACGCGGGACGCCCGAACACTGAAGCTTTCTTT

abundance: .
v_gene: TRBV4-3
j_gene: TRBJ2-1
d_gene: TRBD2
CDR3aa: CASSRTQLAGNGNEQFF
CDR3nt: TGCGCCAGCAGCCGAACCCAACTAGCGGGGAATGGCAATGAGCAGTTCTTC

abundance: .
v_gene: TRBV6-1
j_gene: TRBJ2-7
d_gene: .
CDR3aa: CAITRAHEGSYEQYF
CDR3nt: TGTGCCATCACCCGAGCACACGAGGGCTCCTACGAGCAGTACTTC